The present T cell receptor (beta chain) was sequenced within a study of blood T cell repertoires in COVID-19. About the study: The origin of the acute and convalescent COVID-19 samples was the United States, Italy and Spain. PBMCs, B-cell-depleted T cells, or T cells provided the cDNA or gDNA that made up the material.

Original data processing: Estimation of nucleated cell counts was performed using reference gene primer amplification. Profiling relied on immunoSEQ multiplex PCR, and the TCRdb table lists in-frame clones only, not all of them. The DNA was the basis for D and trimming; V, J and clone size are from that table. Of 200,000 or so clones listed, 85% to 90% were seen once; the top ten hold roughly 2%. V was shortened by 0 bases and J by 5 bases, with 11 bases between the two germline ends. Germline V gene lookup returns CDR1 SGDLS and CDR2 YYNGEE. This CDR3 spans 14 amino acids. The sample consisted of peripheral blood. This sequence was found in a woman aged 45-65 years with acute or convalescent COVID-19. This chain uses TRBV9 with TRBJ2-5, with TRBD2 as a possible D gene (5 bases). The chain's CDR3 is CASSVGGPTETQYF. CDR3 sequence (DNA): TGTGCCAGCAGCGTAGGAGGGCCCACCGAGACCCAGTACTTC.